The 32 T cell receptor beta chains below come from one sample, sequenced in a study of T cell changes during pregnancy in multiple sclerosis. Here immunoSEQ multiplex PCR was the method, and the copy in TCRdb shows in-frame clones only, minus some. The sample records 45,000 to 50,000 clones, more than 85% being singletons. Sequences were derived from CD8+ T cells from peripheral blood mononuclear cells, sampled after pregnancy. The source of these receptors is a female donor with multiple sclerosis, enrolled in a pregnancy study.

The chain recombines TRBV7-9 with TRBJ2-7; a weak D match, TRBD1 (6 bases). CDR1 and CDR2 (germline): SEHNR, FQNEAQ (reference sequence). Deletions cut 0 bases from V and 3 bases from J, with 12 bases between. The CDR3 spans 15 residues. CDR3 in DNA: TGTGCCAGCAGCTTAGCTAACGGGGACATCTACGAGCAGTACTTC. Translating gives CASSLANGDIYEQYF.

The rearrangement uses TRBV19 and TRBJ1-5; unclear D gene. CDR1 and CDR2 from the germline V gene are LNHDA and SQIVND (reference sequence). Deletions cut 3 bases from V and 0 bases from J, with 9 bases between. CDR3 length equals 15 residues. CDR3: CASSIGVYSNQPQHF. The CDR3, as DNA: TGTGCCAGTAGTATTGGAGTATATAGCAATCAGCCCCAGCATTTT.

The chain couples TRBV11-2 to TRBJ1-2; the match to TRBD1 covers 10 bases. J lost 4 bases, V lost 3 bases, and 8 bases had no gene match. The germline V gene encodes CDR1 SGHAT and CDR2 FQNNGV. The CDR3 is made up of 16 amino acids. The DNA for the CDR3 is TGTGCCAGCAGCTTTCCCGGGACAGGGGCTACCTATGGCTACACCTTC. Its protein product is CASSFPGTGATYGYTF.

The sample holds a few counts of this clone. The chain is built from TRBV27 and TRBJ1-4; D is possibly TRBD1 (5 bases). Per germline, CDR1 MNHEY and CDR2 SMNVEV (reference sequence). The CDR3 contains 16 residues. V was shortened by 4 bases and J by 8 bases, with 20 bases between the two germline ends. The CDR3 reads CASSSYNAGLGEKLFF. The CDR3 DNA reads TGTGCCAGCAGTTCGTACAATGCGGGACTCGGAGAAAAACTGTTTTTT.

This chain joins TRBV6-5 and TRBJ1-1; D is possibly TRBD1 (6 bases). Per germline, CDR1 MNHEY and CDR2 SVGAGI. This CDR3 contains 14 residues. The ends were cut back, 2 bases at V and 5 bases at J, with 12 bases in the middle. The CDR3 nucleotides are TGTGCCAGCAGTTACGGGGGGGCGGGGACTGAAGCTTTCTTT. This encodes CASSYGGAGTEAFF.

The V and J genes are TRBV9 and TRBJ1-3; unclear D gene. Germline V gene lookup returns CDR1 SGDLS and CDR2 YYNGEE. The V and J ends lost 1 base and 4 bases respectively, with 9 bases between them. The CDR3 covers 14 residues. CDR3 in DNA: TGTGCCAGCAGCGTATCGGGGTCCGGAAACACCATATATTTT. This translates into CASSVSGSGNTIYF.

This chain joins TRBV2 and TRBJ1-1; 8 bases fit TRBD1. This CDR3 has 14 amino acids. V lost 6 bases, J lost 4 bases, and 7 bases stayed unmatched. Germline CDR1 reads SNHLY; CDR2 reads FYNNEI. CDR3 residues: CASRTGQDGTEAFF. As DNA, the CDR3 is TGTGCCAGCAGGACGGGACAGGATGGCACTGAAGCTTTCTTT.

This sequence joins TRBV6-4 and TRBJ2-5; D ambiguous. Germline V lookup: CDR1 MRHNA, CDR2 SNTAGT. The CDR3 extends over 15 amino acids. V was trimmed by 8 bases and J by 1 base, leaving 17 bases between them. DNA of the CDR3: TGTGCCAGCTTGGAATTCAGACAACTCCAAGAGACCCAGTACTTC. Translating gives CASLEFRQLQETQYF.

The chain links TRBV5-1 to TRBJ1-2; D is perhaps TRBD1 (6 bases). This CDR3 contains 16 residues. V gave up 0 bases and J gave up 6 bases, with 18 bases separating them. The germline gives CDR1 SGHRS, CDR2 YFSETQ. CDR3 region: CASSLGHRESLDGYTF. The CDR3, as DNA: TGCGCCAGCAGCTTGGGCCACAGGGAGTCCCTGGATGGCTACACCTTC.

The chain employs TRBV27 and TRBJ1-3; a possible D gene is TRBD1 (5 bases). Germline CDR1 reads MNHEY; CDR2 reads SMNVEV (reference sequence). The CDR3 totals 10 residues. The ends were cut back, 8 bases at V and 7 bases at J, with 6 bases in the middle. CDR3 protein: CASGGNTIYF. The CDR3, as DNA: TGTGCCAGCGGGGGGAACACCATATATTTT.

The gene calls are TRBV10-1 and TRBJ2-7, with a possible D match to TRBD2 (6 bases). CDR3 size: 13 residues. With 2 bases removed from V and 2 bases from J, the gap between germline ends came to 7 bases. Germline V lookup: CDR1 WNHNN, CDR2 SYGVQD (reference sequence). The CDR3 spells CASSEGLTYEQYF. The DNA for the CDR3 is TGCGCCAGCAGTGAGGGACTAACCTACGAGCAGTACTTC.

The DNA of the CDR3 is TGTGCCAGCAGTCCCGGGACAAACTTATTTTACGAGCAGTACTTC. This sequence encodes CASSPGTNLFYEQYF. The V gene is TRBV6-6, the J gene TRBJ2-7; possible D gene TRBD1, 6 bases. V was shortened by 5 bases and J by 4 bases, with 18 bases between the two germline ends. The CDR3 is 15 amino acids. CDR1 MNHNY and CDR2 SVGAGI come from the germline V gene (reference sequence).

The CDR3 sequence: CASSQMTGGGETQYF. CDR3 bases: TGTGCCAGCAGCCAAATGACAGGGGGCGGTGAGACCCAGTACTTC. This chain connects TRBV14 to TRBJ2-5, with 10 bases identical to TRBD1. The CDR3 sequence is 15 residues long. The J segment lost 5 bases and the V segment lost 2 bases, leaving 5 bases of the junction unmatched. Germline V lookup: CDR1 SGHDN, CDR2 FVKESK.

The chain carries TRBV4-2 and TRBJ1-2; 7 bases line up with TRBD1. Losses at the gene ends were 0 bases for V and 5 bases for J; bases not matched to a gene: 9. CDR1 LGHNA and CDR2 YNFKEQ come from the germline V gene. The CDR3 has 16 residues. DNA of the CDR3: TGTGCCAGCAGCCAAGATCTCGGGGACAGAGCGTATGGCTACACCTTC. This sequence encodes CASSQDLGDRAYGYTF.

V gene TRBV6-6 combines with J gene TRBJ1-4; TRBD1 is a possible D gene (5 bases). V was clipped by 4 bases and J by 7 bases, with 16 bases between them. This CDR3 region has 15 residues. CDR1 is MNHNY and CDR2 is SVGAGI in the germline V gene (reference sequence). CDR3 DNA: TGTGCCAGCAGTTTCTCCAGGGTGATGATTGAAAAACTGTTTTTT. This translates into CASSFSRVMIEKLFF.

The rearrangement links TRBV6-5 to TRBJ1-1; D perhaps matches TRBD1 (6 bases). This CDR3 comprises 11 residues. V gave up 10 bases and J gave up 2 bases, with 8 bases separating them. Germline assignment: CDR1 MNHEY and CDR2 SVGAGI. The CDR3 DNA reads TGTGCCATAGGGGGTAACACTGAAGCTTTCTTT. Protein product: CAIGGNTEAFF.

The V gene is TRBV9, the J gene TRBJ1-6; 8 nucleotides line up with TRBD1. V shed 4 bases, J shed 9 bases, and the junction held 6 bases outside the gene matches. CDR1 and CDR2 (germline): SGDLS, YYNGEE. The CDR3 length is 14 residues. The CDR3, as DNA: TGTGCCAGCAGCAGCGGACAGGGAGTTTCACCCCTCCACTTT. Its translation: CASSSGQGVSPLHF.

V is TRBV19 and J is TRBJ2-7; TRBD1 matches 7 bases. From germline, CDR1 is LNHDA and CDR2 SQIVND (reference sequence). J lost 3 bases, V lost 5 bases, and 7 bases had no gene match. This CDR3 has 14 amino acids. CDR3 nucleotide sequence: TGTGCCAGTAGTCTTGACAGGGTGGGCTACGAGCAGTACTTC. This sequence encodes CASSLDRVGYEQYF.

This rearrangement joins TRBV5-1 to TRBJ1-2; TRBD1 aligns across 7 bases. After removal of 3 bases from V and 8 bases from J, the junction contained 13 bases not matched to a gene. The CDR3 runs 15 residues. Germline CDR1 SGHRS, CDR2 YFSETQ. The chain's CDR3 is CASSSWTGSNFGYTF. The CDR3 DNA reads as TGCGCCAGCAGCTCCTGGACAGGCTCTAACTTCGGCTACACCTTC. Drawing the rest from reference TRBV5-1 and TRBJ1-2, the complete variable domain is KAGVTQTPRYLIKTRGQQVTLSCSPISGHRSVSWYQQTPGQGLQFLFEYFSETQRNKGNFPGRFSGRQFSNSRSEMNVSTLELGDSALYLCASSSWTGSNFGYTFGSGTRLTVV.

A note on this clone: At one of its ends the junction is not consistent with the germline gene, which may arise from a read error. The chain recombines TRBV5-1 with TRBJ2-7; a weak D match, TRBD2 (6 bases). The CDR3 runs to 15 residues. The germline gives CDR1 SGHRS, CDR2 YFSETQ. CDR3 bases: TGCGTCAGCAGCTTCGGGACTGGGAACTCCTACGAGCAGTACTTC. This gives the protein CVSSFGTGNSYEQYF.

This sequence joins TRBV6-4 and TRBJ1-1, with D possibly being TRBD1 (6 bases). V lost 6 bases and J 1 base, leaving 12 bases between the germline ends. CDR1 is MRHNA, CDR2 SNTAGT, per germline. The CDR3 runs to 14 residues. CDR3 sequence: CASRLDRSNTEAFF. CDR3 DNA: TGTGCCAGCAGACTAGACAGGTCGAACACTGAAGCTTTCTTT.

This clone was observed a single time. The chain combines TRBV19 with TRBJ1-3, with D possibly TRBD1 on 6 matching bases. Germline V gene lookup returns CDR1 LNHDA and CDR2 SQIVND (reference sequence). The CDR3 has 13 residues. The ends were cut back, 8 bases at V and 4 bases at J, with 12 bases in the middle. The CDR3 here is CASRRGLGNTIYF. The CDR3 bases are TGTGCCAGTCGCAGGGGCCTGGGAAACACCATATATTTT.

The V gene is TRBV11-3, the J gene TRBJ2-7; D is uncertain. Deletions cut 2 bases from V and 1 base from J, with 9 bases between. This CDR3 has 14 amino acids. Per the germline V gene, CDR1 is SGHNT and CDR2 is YENEEA. This chain's CDR3 is CASSLSGRSYEQYF. For the CDR3, the DNA is TGTGCCAGCAGCTTATCTGGCCGATCCTACGAGCAGTACTTC.

The chain links TRBV27 to TRBJ2-2; D possibly corresponds to TRBD1 (5 bases). Germline V gene sequence: CDR1 MNHEY, CDR2 SMNVEV (reference sequence). Trimming removed 1 base from V and 8 bases from J, with 17 bases in between. The CDR3 has 16 residues. CDR3 sequence reads: CASSLLRWGPSGELFF. CDR3 nucleotide sequence: TGTGCCAGCAGTTTATTAAGGTGGGGCCCATCTGGGGAGCTGTTTTTT.

The rearrangement links TRBV13 to TRBJ1-2, with 10 positions matching TRBD1. With V trimmed by 5 bases and J by 7 bases, 7 bases remained unmatched. The CDR3 spans 14 residues. Germline-derived CDR1 and CDR2 are PRHDT and FYEKMQ (reference sequence). This chain's CDR3 is CASSPEGQGFGYTF. DNA for the CDR3: TGTGCCAGCAGCCCGGAGGGACAGGGGTTTGGCTACACCTTC.

This clone was observed a single time. J is TRBJ2-1 and V is TRBV7-6; TRBD1 matches at 10 bases. This CDR3 has 15 residues. The germline CDR1 and CDR2 sequences are SGHVS and FNYEAQ. V lost 6 bases, J lost 4 bases, and 6 bases stayed unmatched. The DNA for the CDR3 is TGTGCCAGCAGGCGTGACAGGGGGCCATACAATGAGCAGTTCTTC. This translates into CASRRDRGPYNEQFF.

The genes are TRBV4-1 and TRBJ2-6; a possible D gene is TRBD1 (5 bases). V lost 0 bases, J lost 1 base, and 7 bases lay in between. Germline CDR1 MGHRA, CDR2 YSYEKL. The length of the CDR3 is 16 residues. The DNA of the CDR3 is TGCGCCAGCAGCCAAGAGCAGGGTTCTGGGGCCAACGTCCTGACTTTC. This translates into CASSQEQGSGANVLTF.

This rearrangement joins TRBV29-1 to TRBJ1-3; D gene ambiguous. The CDR3 sequence is 13 residues long. CDR1 and CDR2 from the germline V gene are SQVTM and ANQGSEA. V dropped 4 bases and J dropped 3 bases, with 10 bases sitting between them. The CDR3 region has the DNA TGCAGCGTTGCGAACAGCGGTGGAAACACCATATATTTT. Translated: CSVANSGGNTIYF. Variable domain in full (rest from reference TRBV29-1 and TRBJ1-3): SAVISQKPSRDICQRGTSLTIQCQVDSQVTMMFWYRQQPGQSLTLIATANQGSEATYESGFVIDKFPISRPNLTFSTLTVSNMSPEDSSIYLCSVANSGGNTIYFGEGSWLTVV.

The chain couples TRBV9 to TRBJ1-2; D might be TRBD1 (6 bases). Germline assignment: CDR1 SGDLS and CDR2 YYNGEE. This CDR3 is 16 amino acids long. Trimming removed 2 bases from V and 4 bases from J, with 18 bases in between. The DNA for the CDR3 is TGTGCCAGCAGCGTCGTACACAGGGCCCTAGTCTATGGCTACACCTTC. Protein: CASSVVHRALVYGYTF.

The CDR3 coding sequence is TGTGCCAGCAGCTTAGGAATCCCGGCAACTAATGAAAAACTGTTTTTT. Its translation: CASSLGIPATNEKLFF. The rearrangement joins TRBV7-6 to TRBJ1-4; D remains unclear. Germline CDR1 SGHVS, CDR2 FNYEAQ. Trimming took 1 base from V and 0 from J, leaving 9 bases between them. The CDR3 has 16 amino acids.

This chain uses TRBV5-6 with TRBJ2-1; 7 bases map to TRBD1. Germline V gene sequence: CDR1 SGHDT, CDR2 YYEEEE. This CDR3 is 14 amino acids long. V lost 4 bases, J lost 4 bases, and 5 bases stayed unmatched. CDR3 sequence reads: CASSPGTEYNEQFF. The CDR3 region has the DNA TGTGCCAGCAGCCCAGGGACAGAATACAATGAGCAGTTCTTC.

This clone came up a few times. The chain combines TRBV18 with TRBJ1-1, with TRBD1 matching over 10 bases. This CDR3 contains 16 residues. Germline loops: CDR1 KGHSH, CDR2 LQKENI. The J segment lost 0 bases and the V segment lost 2 bases, leaving 3 bases of the junction unmatched. CDR3 region: CASSPADRGVNTEAFF. The CDR3, as DNA: TGTGCCAGCTCACCAGCGGACAGGGGGGTGAACACTGAAGCTTTCTTT.